This section outlines one TCR beta chain sequence together with its context. Its antigen is unidentified. Germline V CDR1 and CDR2: SGDLS, YYNGEE. The CDR3 covers 17 residues. V shed 2 bases, J shed 0 bases, and the junction held 6 bases outside the gene matches. The data were taken from a study of cytomegalovirus exposure and HLA in healthy donors. Study results and limitations: It was shown in a later analysis that HLA-associated TCR beta chains were more clonally expanded than other, equally common chains. Relative to the 666-donor mean, N-insertions were reportedly fewer in an Asian-associated ancestry cluster in a later analysis. Presence/absence analyses rested on an assumption that sequencing depth was roughly uniform across donors. The later analysis indicated that the majority of CMV-associated TCR beta chains appeared HLA-restricted.

Primers included in the PCR were 60 Vbeta and 13 Jbeta primers. Assay: immunoSEQ multiplex PCR; the TCRdb copy retains only in-frame clones and omits some. This sample has some 190,000 clones, with about 79% found just once. The TCR was taken from a man in his late teens or twenties in good health and CMV-seronegative. This chain joins TRBV9 and TRBJ2-2, with 8 bases fitting TRBD2. The sample was PBMCs. The CDR3: CASSVTAGAANTGELFF. The DNA for the CDR3 is TGTGCCAGCAGCGTCACAGCGGGAGCCGCGAACACCGGGGAGCTGTTTTTT.